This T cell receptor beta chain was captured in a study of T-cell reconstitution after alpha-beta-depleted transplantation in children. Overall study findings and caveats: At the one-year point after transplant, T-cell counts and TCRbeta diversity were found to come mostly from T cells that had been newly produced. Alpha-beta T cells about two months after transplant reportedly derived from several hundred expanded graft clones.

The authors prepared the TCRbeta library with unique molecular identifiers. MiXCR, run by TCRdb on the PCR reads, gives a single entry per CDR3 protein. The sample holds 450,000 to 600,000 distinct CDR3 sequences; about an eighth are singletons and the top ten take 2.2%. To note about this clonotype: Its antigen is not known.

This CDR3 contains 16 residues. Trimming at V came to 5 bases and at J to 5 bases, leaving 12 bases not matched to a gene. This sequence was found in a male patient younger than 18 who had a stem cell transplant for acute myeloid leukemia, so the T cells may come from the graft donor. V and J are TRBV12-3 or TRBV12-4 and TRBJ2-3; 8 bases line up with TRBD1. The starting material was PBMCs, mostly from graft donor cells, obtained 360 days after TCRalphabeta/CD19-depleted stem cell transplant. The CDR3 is CASSPGQVGGGDTQYF. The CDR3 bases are TGTGCCAGCAGTCCGGGACAGGTGGGGGGCGGAGATACGCAGTATTTT.